The 13 T cell receptor beta chains listed next were all sequenced from one sample in a study of CD8+CD57+ T cells in acquired aplastic anemia. An expansion of CD8+CD57+ cells by flow cytometry had been shown in patients chosen for sequencing. Both TCR beta VDJ combination and CDR3 sequence profiling were carried out. Genomic DNA was the template for this profiling. MiXCR, applied by TCRdb to the reads, yields one record per CDR3 protein. Among about 120,000 distinct CDR3 sequences listed, under 65% were seen once. Material: sorted CD4+, CD8+, or CD8+CD57+ T cells (not recorded which) from PBMCs. These receptors all come from a human donor with aplastic anemia.

CDR3 DNA sequence: TGTGCCAGCAGGACTAGCGGGGGTTCCAGTACGCAGTATTTT. It is translated as CASRTSGGSSTQYF. The chain couples TRBV2 to TRBJ2-3; 12 nucleotides align to TRBD2. The ends lost 6 bases at V and 8 bases at J; junction bases unmatched: 6. Germline V CDR1 and CDR2: SNHLY, FYNNEI. There are 14 residues in the CDR3.

For the CDR3, the DNA is TGTGCCAGCAGCTTTACAGGGTCGCATGAGCAGTTCTTC. Protein product: CASSFTGSHEQFF. The chain uses TRBV9 and TRBJ2-1; the D gene is possibly TRBD1 (6 bases). V lost 4 bases and J lost 8, with 13 bases in between. Germline V gene sequence: CDR1 SGDLS, CDR2 YYNGEE. The CDR3 extends over 13 amino acids.

This clonotype was recorded at least ten times. The chain carries TRBV20-1 and TRBJ2-5; 7 nucleotides line up with TRBD2. Germline CDR1 is DFQATT and CDR2 is SNEGSKA (reference sequence). Unmatched junction bases numbered 15, after V lost 0 bases and J lost 2 bases. The CDR3 runs to 18 residues. Here the CDR3 reads CSARDWEGSGAYQETQYF. Written as DNA, the CDR3 is TGCAGTGCTAGAGATTGGGAAGGCAGCGGGGCGTATCAAGAGACCCAGTACTTC.

V is TRBV6-2 or TRBV6-3 and J is TRBJ2-7; D tentatively reads TRBD1 or TRBD2 (5 bases each). Germline CDR1 MNHEY, CDR2 SVGEGT. The CDR3 sequence is 13 residues long. Trimming left V 5 bases short and J 2 bases short, with 10 bases between. Written as DNA, the CDR3 is TGTGCCAGCAGTGCCACGGGACCCTACGAGCAGTACTTC. It specifies CASSATGPYEQYF.

The sample holds one count of this clonotype. V gene TRBV3-1 combines with J gene TRBJ2-1, with 7 bases matching TRBD2. The germline V gene encodes CDR1 LGHDT and CDR2 YNNKEL (reference sequence). This CDR3 comprises 16 residues. V lost 0 bases, J lost 2 bases, and 4 bases stayed unmatched. The CDR3 sequence is CASSQDRTSAYNEQFF. CDR3 in DNA: TGTGCCAGCAGCCAAGATCGAACTAGCGCCTACAATGAGCAGTTCTTC.

In DNA form, the CDR3 reads TGTGCCACCAGTCAGGCGAACACTGAAGCTTTCTTT. Residues: CATSQANTEAFF. The rearrangement joins TRBV24-1 to TRBJ1-1, with no clear D. This CDR3 is built from 12 residues. Germline V gene sequence: CDR1 KGHDR, CDR2 SFDVKD. Trimming took 6 bases from V and 1 from J, leaving 5 bases between them.

V gene TRBV15 combines with J gene TRBJ2-3, with 7 bases identical to TRBD2. Germline CDR1 LNHNV, CDR2 YYDKDF (reference sequence). Unmatched junction bases numbered 22, after V lost 5 bases and J lost 5 bases. This CDR3 is 19 amino acids long. The CDR3 nucleotides are TGTGCCACCAGCCCACTTTATTCCGGCCTAGCGGCCGTTCAAGATACGCAGTATTTT. Amino acids: CATSPLYSGLAAVQDTQYF.

This clonotype was observed a few times. The chain carries TRBV7-3 and TRBJ1-2; TRBD1 agrees at 7 bases. Germline CDR1 SGHTA, CDR2 FQGTGA. The CDR3 runs to 13 residues. The V and J ends lost 4 bases and 6 bases, in that order; junction bases with no gene match: 5. The CDR3 spells CASSYSQGNGYTF. CDR3 bases: TGTGCCAGCAGCTACTCACAGGGGAATGGCTACACCTTC.

DNA for the CDR3: TGTGCCAGCAGCTTAGGTGGGGGGCTCCGCGAGCAGTACTTC. It is translated as CASSLGGGLREQYF. This sequence joins TRBV7-9 and TRBJ2-7; D is possibly TRBD1 or TRBD2 (6 bases each). Germline V lookup: CDR1 SEHNR, CDR2 FQNEAQ (reference sequence). The V end was cut by 1 base, the J end by 6 bases, with 13 bases between. This CDR3 is 14 amino acids long. The full variable domain, rest sourced from reference TRBV7-9 and TRBJ2-7, is DTGVSQNPRHKITKRGQNVTFRCDPISEHNRLYWYRQTLGQGPEFLTYFQNEAQLEKSRLLSDRFSAERPKGSFSTLEIQRTEQGDSAMYLCASSLGGGLREQYFGPGTRLTVT.

This clonotype was counted ten times or more. This chain uses TRBV15 with TRBJ2-1; no reliable D call. Trimming took off 2 bases at V and 9 bases at J, with 8 bases between the two ends. The CDR3 totals 12 residues. Germline-derived CDR1 and CDR2 are LNHNV and YYDKDF (reference sequence). Here the CDR3 reads CATSRRGIEQFF. DNA of the CDR3: TGTGCCACCAGCAGAAGAGGTATTGAGCAGTTCTTC.

The chain combines TRBV6-1 with TRBJ2-3; 7 nucleotides line up with TRBD1. CDR3 length equals 15 residues. V lost 6 bases, J lost 1 base, and 7 bases stayed unmatched. The germline V gene has CDR1 MNHNS and CDR2 SASEGT. The DNA for the CDR3 is TGTGCCAGCAGCCCTGGGACAGACGGCACAGATACGCAGTATTTT. It specifies CASSPGTDGTDTQYF.

This sequence joins TRBV14 and TRBJ2-7; 8 bases agree with TRBD1. Germline V lookup: CDR1 SGHDN, CDR2 FVKESK. CDR3 length equals 15 residues. V lost 6 bases, J lost 2 bases, and 9 bases stayed unmatched. The CDR3 here is CASSYTTGDTYEQYF. The DNA for the CDR3 is TGTGCCAGCAGTTACACGACAGGGGATACCTACGAGCAGTACTTC.

Only one count was recorded for this clonotype. For the CDR3, the DNA is TGCAGCGTTCTAGCATATCTGGCCTATAATTCACCCCTCCACTTT. This encodes CSVLAYLAYNSPLHF. The gene calls are TRBV29-1 and TRBJ1-6; D is uncertain. The CDR3 length is 15 residues. Trimming pared 5 bases from V and 2 bases from J, leaving 13 bases between. Germline V gene lookup returns CDR1 SQVTM and CDR2 ANQGSEA.